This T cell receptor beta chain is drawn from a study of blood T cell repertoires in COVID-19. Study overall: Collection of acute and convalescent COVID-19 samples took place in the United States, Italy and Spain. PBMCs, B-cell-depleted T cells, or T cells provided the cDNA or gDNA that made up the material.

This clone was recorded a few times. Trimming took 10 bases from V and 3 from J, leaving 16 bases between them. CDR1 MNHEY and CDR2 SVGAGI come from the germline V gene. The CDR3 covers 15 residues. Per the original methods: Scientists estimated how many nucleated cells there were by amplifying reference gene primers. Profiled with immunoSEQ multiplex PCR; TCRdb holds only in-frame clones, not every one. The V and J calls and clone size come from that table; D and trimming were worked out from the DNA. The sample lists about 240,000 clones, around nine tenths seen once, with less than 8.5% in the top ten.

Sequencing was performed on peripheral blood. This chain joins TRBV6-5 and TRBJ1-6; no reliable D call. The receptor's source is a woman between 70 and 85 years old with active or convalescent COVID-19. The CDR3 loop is CATREGTLYNSPLHF. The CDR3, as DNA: TGTGCCACCAGAGAGGGTACACTCTATAATTCACCCCTCCACTTT.